The 13 T cell receptor beta chains presented below share a single source sample, sequenced in a study of blood T cell repertoires in COVID-19. Profiling relied on immunoSEQ multiplex PCR, and the TCRdb table lists in-frame clones only, not all of them. In the table there are around 300,000 clones, about 90% of which are singletons. Sequencing was performed on peripheral blood. These receptors all come from a woman in her 40s with acute or convalescent COVID-19.

The chain has TRBV6-5 and TRBJ1-1; weak D call: TRBD1 (5 bases). CDR3 size: 13 residues. Trimming pared 5 bases from V and 5 bases from J, leaving 12 bases between. CDR1 is MNHEY and CDR2 is SVGAGI in the germline V gene. CDR3 nucleotide sequence: TGTGCCAGCAGTATTGGGGAGGGGACTGAAGCTTTCTTT. It encodes CASSIGEGTEAFF.

The rearrangement joins TRBV20-1 to TRBJ1-4; 7 nucleotides match TRBD1. The CDR3 has 14 residues. CDR1 is DFQATT, CDR2 SNEGSKA, per germline (reference sequence). V was clipped by 3 bases and J by 7 bases; unmatched bases: 8. CDR3 nucleotide sequence: TGCAGTGCTAGTACCGGACAGGCCGCTGAAAAACTGTTTTTT. Its protein product is CSASTGQAAEKLFF.

This clone came up once. This chain's CDR3 is CASSLGGQGGYYEQYV. In DNA, the CDR3 is TGTGCCAGCAGCTTAGGGGGACAGGGGGGCTACTACGAGCAGTACGTC. This rearrangement joins TRBV7-8 to TRBJ2-7; 11 bases agree with TRBD1. The V and J ends lost 1 base and 3 bases, in that order; junction bases with no gene match: 5. CDR1 SGHVS and CDR2 FQNEAQ come from the germline V gene. This CDR3 has 16 residues.

This chain uses TRBV19 with TRBJ1-3; TRBD1 might be the D (5 bases). V lost 7 bases to trimming and J lost 2 bases, with 12 bases between them. This CDR3 region has 14 residues. The germline CDR1 and CDR2 sequences are LNHDA and SQIVND (reference sequence). The CDR3 is CASKAGGTGNTIYF. Written as DNA, the CDR3 is TGTGCCAGTAAGGCGGGGGGAACTGGAAACACCATATATTTT.

The V gene is TRBV5-6, the J gene TRBJ1-2; D unresolved. From germline, CDR1 is SGHDT and CDR2 YYEEEE. The CDR3 has 15 amino acids. V lost 2 bases and J lost 4, with 15 bases in between. The CDR3 coding sequence is TGTGCCAGCAGCTTAGGTCCCCAGAGGAGCTATGGCTACACCTTC. Amino acids: CASSLGPQRSYGYTF.

Of note for this clone: This same CDR3 is encoded by further DNA sequences in the sample. V usage is TRBV6-5 and J usage is TRBJ1-2; D might be TRBD1 (5 bases). The CDR3 loop spans 13 amino acids. The germline V gene encodes CDR1 MNHEY and CDR2 SVGAGI. With 2 bases removed from V and 5 bases from J, the gap between germline ends came to 9 bases. CDR3 region: CASSYRGGYGYTF. The CDR3 DNA follows: TGTGCCAGCAGTTACAGGGGAGGGTATGGCTACACCTTC.

This clone appeared a single time. The genes are TRBV3-1 (or the pseudogene TRBV3-2) and TRBJ1-2; the D gene is possibly TRBD1 (6 bases). The germline V gene encodes CDR1 LGHDT and CDR2 YNNKEL (reference sequence). Trimming took off 5 bases at V and 8 bases at J, with 12 bases between the two ends. This CDR3 is 12 amino acids long. DNA for the CDR3: TGTGCCAGCAGCGCACAGGGTAAGGGCTACACCTTC. Residues: CASSAQGKGYTF.

The chain carries TRBV11-2 and TRBJ2-7, with a possible D match to TRBD1 (8 bases). Trimming removed 4 bases at V and 4 bases at J, with 14 bases between. This CDR3 comprises 14 residues. Germline values: CDR1 SGHAT, CDR2 FQNNGV. CDR3 residues: CASSSDRGGYEQYV. In DNA form, the CDR3 reads TGTGCCAGCAGCTCCGACAGGGGAGGGTACGAGCAGTACGTC.

This chain links TRBV14 with TRBJ1-2; possible D gene TRBD1, 6 bases. Trimming took 0 bases from V and 4 from J, leaving 12 bases between them. The CDR3 length is 15 residues. The germline V gene encodes CDR1 SGHDN and CDR2 FVKESK. The CDR3 spells CASSQETGSTYGYTF. The DNA for the CDR3 is TGTGCCAGCAGCCAAGAAACAGGGTCTACCTATGGCTACACCTTC. Filled out from reference TRBV14 and TRBJ1-2, the complete variable domain reads EAGVTQFPSHSVIEKGQTVTLRCDPISGHDNLYWYRRVMGKEIKFLLHFVKESKQDESGMPNNRFLAERTGGTYSTLKVQPAELEDSGVYFCASSQETGSTYGYTFGSGTRLTVV.

The chain recombines TRBV7-8 with TRBJ1-2; TRBD1 agrees at 7 bases. Germline values: CDR1 SGHVS, CDR2 FQNEAQ. CDR3 size: 12 residues. V shed 5 bases and J 6 bases; nucleotides not matched to a gene: 3. The CDR3 loop reads CASSPQGDGYTF. In nucleotides, the CDR3 is TGTGCCAGCAGCCCGCAGGGGGATGGCTACACCTTC. The full variable domain, rest sourced from reference TRBV7-8 and TRBJ1-2, is GAGVSQSPRYKVAKRGQDVALRCDPISGHVSLFWYQQALGQGPEFLTYFQNEAQLDKSGLPSDRFFAERPEGSVSTLKIQRTQQEDSAVYLCASSPQGDGYTFGSGTRLTVV.

This sequence joins TRBV6-5 and TRBJ1-2, with D possibly matching TRBD1 (6 bases). Germline V gene sequence: CDR1 MNHEY, CDR2 SVGAGI. CDR3 size: 14 residues. Trimming removed 8 bases at V and 0 bases at J, with 13 bases between. Written as DNA, the CDR3 is TGTGCCAGCTGCAGGGGACACCCTAACTATGGCTACACCTTC. Its translation: CASCRGHPNYGYTF.

This sequence joins TRBV3-1 (or the pseudogene TRBV3-2) and TRBJ1-2; perhaps TRBD1 as D (5 bases). Trimming cost V 4 bases and J 6 bases, with 15 bases left between them. The germline V gene encodes CDR1 LGHDT and CDR2 YNNKEL (reference sequence). This CDR3 region has 14 residues. The CDR3 DNA reads TGTGCCAGCAGCCCCTCGAGTCAGGGCCATGGCTACACCTTC. It translates to CASSPSSQGHGYTF.

This clone was counted once. The chain uses TRBV2 and TRBJ1-3, with 7 positions matching TRBD1. V lost 2 bases to trimming and J lost 0 bases; unmatched junction nucleotides: 7. Germline V gene data show CDR1 as SNHLY and CDR2 as FYNNEI. The CDR3 covers 17 residues. CDR3 coding DNA: TGTGCCAGCAGTGAACAGGGGGTAGCCACCTCTGGAAACACCATATATTTT. Amino acids: CASSEQGVATSGNTIYF.